Shown below are 25 T cell receptor beta chains from a single sample sequenced in a study of cytomegalovirus exposure and HLA in healthy donors. 13 Jbeta primers and 60 Vbeta primers were used for the PCR. This table comes from immunoSEQ multiplex PCR, and its TCRdb copy is limited to in-frame clones, with some not included. The sample carries 160,000 or so clones, over 80% recorded once. The sequenced sample consisted of PBMCs. These receptor sequences come from a woman between 18 and 29 years old in good health and CMV-seronegative.

This chain connects TRBV13 to TRBJ1-2, with 8 bases fitting TRBD1. From germline, CDR1 is PRHDT and CDR2 FYEKMQ (reference sequence). The CDR3 consists of 15 residues. V lost 2 bases to trimming and J lost 9 bases; unmatched junction nucleotides: 11. CDR3 sequence reads: CASSLIGQGEYSYTF. The CDR3 nucleotides are TGTGCCAGCAGCTTAATAGGACAGGGAGAATATAGCTACACCTTC.

This sequence joins TRBV29-1 and TRBJ2-5, with a weak D call TRBD1 (6 bases). CDR1 and CDR2 (germline): SQVTM, ANQGSEA. The germline V and J ends were trimmed by 6 bases and 3 bases, with 11 bases remaining between them. The CDR3 totals 12 residues. The CDR3 DNA reads as TGCAGCGTCCGGGACACTAAAGAGACCCAGTACTTC. Its translation: CSVRDTKETQYF.

This chain links TRBV5-5 with TRBJ1-4; D not certain. The germline V gene has CDR1 SGHKS and CDR2 YYEKEE (reference sequence). V gave up 4 bases and J gave up 4 bases, with 14 bases separating them. This CDR3 has 15 residues. CDR3 amino acids: CASSPRPQDNEKLFF. The DNA for the CDR3 is TGTGCCAGCAGCCCACGCCCCCAGGATAATGAAAAACTGTTTTTT.

This clone was detected once. This chain links TRBV27 with TRBJ1-5; D may be TRBD1 (6 bases). Germline V gene sequence: CDR1 MNHEY, CDR2 SMNVEV (reference sequence). V lost 5 bases and J lost 3, with 17 bases in between. The CDR3 covers 16 residues. CDR3 sequence: CASSASSGATNQPQHF. The DNA of the CDR3 is TGTGCCAGCAGTGCCTCATCAGGGGCCACCAATCAGCCCCAGCATTTT.

V and J are TRBV11-3 and TRBJ1-3; maybe TRBD1 (6 bases). The germline CDR1 and CDR2 sequences are SGHNT and YENEEA. This CDR3 has 14 amino acids. Between the trimmed V and J ends, which lost 3 bases and 6 bases, there was a span of 12 bases. Written as DNA, the CDR3 is TGTGCCAGCAGCTTCGCGACAGGTCTAAACACCATATATTTT. It yields the protein CASSFATGLNTIYF.

This sequence joins TRBV28 and TRBJ1-1; TRBD1 matches at 8 bases. Germline values: CDR1 MDHEN, CDR2 SYDVKM. This CDR3 contains 14 residues. V lost 6 bases and J lost 6; bases outside the gene matches: 9. The DNA of the CDR3 is TGTGCCAGCAGCTCATCAGGGGGCAAGGCTGAAGCTTTCTTT. Its protein product is CASSSSGGKAEAFF.

The sample holds one count of this clone. The V and J genes are TRBV7-2 and TRBJ2-3; D perhaps matches TRBD2 (7 bases). The V end was cut by 5 bases, the J end by 2 bases, with 17 bases between. The CDR3 has 16 residues. Germline V CDR1 and CDR2: SGHTA, FQGNSA. CDR3 residues: CASSPTRGAVTDTQYF. The CDR3 coding sequence is TGTGCCAGCAGCCCGACTCGGGGGGCGGTCACAGATACGCAGTATTTT.

This sequence joins TRBV9 and TRBJ2-1; perhaps TRBD1 as D (6 bases). The CDR3 runs 14 residues. V was shortened by 4 bases and J by 4 bases, with 12 bases between the two germline ends. Germline V gene lookup returns CDR1 SGDLS and CDR2 YYNGEE. CDR3 nucleotide sequence: TGTGCCAGCAGCTTTCGGACAGATTACAATGAGCAGTTCTTC. As protein: CASSFRTDYNEQFF.

This chain joins TRBV7-8 and TRBJ1-5, with D unclear. This CDR3 contains 15 residues. Germline lookup yields CDR1 SGHVS and CDR2 FQNEAQ. The ends were cut back, 0 bases at V and 2 bases at J, with 8 bases in the middle. Here the CDR3 reads CASSLAPGGNQPQHF. Here the CDR3 DNA reads TGTGCCAGCAGCTTAGCCCCCGGGGGCAATCAGCCCCAGCATTTT.

The genes are TRBV4-1 and TRBJ1-2, with D perhaps TRBD1 (5 bases). This CDR3 is built from 12 residues. CDR1 MGHRA and CDR2 YSYEKL come from the germline V gene. V lost 2 bases and J lost 13, with 14 bases in between. CDR3 sequence (DNA): TGCGCCAGCAGCCAACTCTCAGGGAGGCGCACCTTC. Translating gives CASSQLSGRRTF.

CDR3 protein: CAIRSGGASTDTQYF. CDR3 nucleotides: TGTGCCATCAGGAGCGGGGGGGCCAGCACAGATACGCAGTATTTT. The rearrangement uses TRBV10-3 and TRBJ2-3, with 10 bases fitting TRBD2. The trim removed 6 bases at V and 0 bases at J, leaving 3 bases unmatched. The CDR3 is 15 residues long. Germline lookup yields CDR1 ENHRY and CDR2 SYGVKD.

This clone was picked up one time. This sequence joins TRBV6-6 and TRBJ1-1, with D perhaps matching TRBD1 (6 bases). Looked up from germline, CDR1 is MNHNY and CDR2 is SVGAGI (reference sequence). Trimming cost V 5 bases and J 7 bases, with 17 bases left between them. This CDR3 spans 14 amino acids. CDR3 amino acids: CASSRDEDSSEAFF. As DNA, the CDR3 is TGTGCCAGCAGTCGAGACGAGGACAGTAGTGAAGCTTTCTTT.

DNA for the CDR3: TGTGCCAGCAGCGACCAGGGGATCTATGGCTACACCTTC. Its translation is CASSDQGIYGYTF. V is TRBV5-4 and J is TRBJ1-2, with a tentative D call TRBD1 (6 bases). The CDR3 covers 13 residues. Between the trimmed V and J ends, which lost 4 bases and 4 bases, there was a span of 11 bases. Germline-derived CDR1 and CDR2 are SGHNT and YYREEE (reference sequence).

The chain uses TRBV7-9 and TRBJ1-1, with TRBD1 matching 7 bases. The CDR3 is 12 residues long. Per the germline V gene, CDR1 is SEHNR and CDR2 is FQNEAQ (reference sequence). Trimming removed 9 bases from V and 3 bases from J; junction bases left unmatched: 4. CDR3 amino acids: CASTRGDTEAFF. The DNA of the CDR3 is TGTGCCAGTACCAGGGGGGACACTGAAGCTTTCTTT. Using reference TRBV7-9 and TRBJ1-1 for the parts outside the CDR3, the full variable domain is DTGVSQNPRHKITKRGQNVTFRCDPISEHNRLYWYRQTLGQGPEFLTYFQNEAQLEKSRLLSDRFSAERPKGSFSTLEIQRTEQGDSAMYLCASTRGDTEAFFGQGTRLTVV.

CDR3 in DNA: TGTGCCAGCAGCGTAGCGCGGACCGGGGAGCTGTTTTTT. Translating it yields CASSVARTGELFF. V gene TRBV9 combines with J gene TRBJ2-2, with D uncertain. The CDR3 runs 13 residues. V lost 0 bases, J lost 5 bases, and 5 bases lay in between. The germline CDR1 and CDR2 sequences are SGDLS and YYNGEE.

The V gene is TRBV7-3, the J gene TRBJ2-3; 7 bases line up with TRBD1. The CDR3 consists of 14 residues. With 3 bases clipped from V and 2 bases from J, the junction kept 2 bases outside the gene matches. Germline V lookup: CDR1 SGHTA, CDR2 FQGTGA. CDR3 sequence (DNA): TGTGCCAGCAGCTTGGGACAGTCCACAGATACGCAGTATTTT. It translates to CASSLGQSTDTQYF.

This chain uses TRBV6-1 with TRBJ1-2; 9 bases align to TRBD1. The CDR3 consists of 15 residues. Germline lookup yields CDR1 MNHNS and CDR2 SASEGT. The V gene end was trimmed by 3 bases and the J gene end by 8 bases; junction bases not matched to a gene: 10. The CDR3: CASSDPHWTGDGYTF. Written as DNA, the CDR3 is TGTGCCAGCAGTGACCCCCACTGGACAGGGGACGGCTACACCTTC.

The J gene is TRBJ1-5, the V gene TRBV28; D is undetermined. V dropped 7 bases and J dropped 4 bases, with 8 bases sitting between them. CDR3 length: 12 amino acids. The V gene's germline CDR1 is MDHEN and CDR2 SYDVKM. The CDR3 DNA sequence: TGTGCCAGCACGGGAGCGAATCAGCCCCAGCATTTT. Translation: CASTGANQPQHF.

The rearrangement joins TRBV11-2 to TRBJ2-1, with D maybe TRBD2 (7 bases). With 0 bases removed from V and 10 bases from J, the gap between germline ends came to 10 bases. Germline-derived CDR1 and CDR2 are SGHAT and FQNNGV. This CDR3 has 13 residues. The DNA for the CDR3 is TGTGCCAGCAGCTTAGAGTCGGGGGGCGAGCAGTTCTTC. Translating it yields CASSLESGGEQFF. Full variable domain (remainder filled in from reference TRBV11-2 and TRBJ2-1): EAGVAQSPRYKIIEKRQSVAFWCNPISGHATLYWYQQILGQGPKLLIQFQNNGVVDDSQLPKDRFSAERLKGVDSTLKIQPAKLEDSAVYLCASSLESGGEQFFGPGTRLTVL.

The J gene is TRBJ1-6, the V gene TRBV30, with a tentative D call TRBD1 (6 bases). The CDR3 consists of 13 residues. V lost 3 bases, J lost 9 bases, and 12 bases lay in between. The germline V gene has CDR1 GTSNPN and CDR2 SVGIG (reference sequence). The DNA for the CDR3 is TGTGCCTGGAGCCCAGGGGTTCCTTCACCCCTCCACTTT. Protein sequence: CAWSPGVPSPLHF.

This chain connects TRBV7-9 to TRBJ2-5, with D possibly matching TRBD1 (6 bases). The end of the DNA is better explained by TRBJ2-7, so the J call may be wrong. The germline gives CDR1 SEHNR, CDR2 FQNEAQ (reference sequence). The CDR3 length is 17 residues. The CDR3 sequence: CASSPNQTGGVYYEQYF. CDR3 sequence (DNA): TGTGCCAGCAGCCCTAATCAGACAGGAGGAGTGTACTACGAGCAGTACTTC.

The chain uses TRBV11-3 and TRBJ2-2; weak D call: TRBD2 (7 bases). The length of the CDR3 is 15 residues. The germline V and J ends were trimmed by 7 bases and 0 bases, with 12 bases remaining between them. The germline gives CDR1 SGHNT, CDR2 YENEEA. Here the CDR3 reads CASNMGGPNTGELFF. The CDR3 nucleotides read TGTGCCAGCAACATGGGGGGGCCGAACACCGGGGAGCTGTTTTTT. Together with reference TRBV11-3 and TRBJ2-2, the CDR3 gives the full variable domain: EAGVVQSPRYKIIEKKQPVAFWCNPISGHNTLYWYLQNLGQGPELLIRYENEEAVDDSQLPKDRFSAERLKGVDSTLKIQPAELGDSAVYLCASNMGGPNTGELFFGEGSRLTVL.

On this clone itself: At one of its ends the junction is not consistent with the germline gene, which may arise from a read error. J is TRBJ1-2 and V is TRBV7-9; D is uncertain. The CDR3 is made up of 19 amino acids. Germline CDR1 and CDR2: SEHNR and FQNEAQ (reference sequence). This chain's CDR3 is CSSSSFPTRGREGWSGYTF. Written as DNA, the CDR3 is TGTTCCAGCAGCTCTTTTCCAACCCGAGGGCGGGAGGGATGGAGCGGCTACACCTTC.

This clone was observed a single time. This chain links TRBV6-5 with TRBJ2-7; 10 bases line up with TRBD2. The CDR3 spans 15 residues. V shed 5 bases, J shed 3 bases, and the junction held 7 bases outside the gene matches. From germline, CDR1 is MNHEY and CDR2 SVGAGI. The CDR3 loop is CASSPLAGDNYEQYF. The CDR3 DNA reads TGTGCCAGCAGTCCCCTAGCGGGGGACAACTACGAGCAGTACTTC.

The chain has TRBV20-1 and TRBJ1-2; D uncertain. The germline CDR1 and CDR2 sequences are DFQATT and SNEGSKA (reference sequence). There are 10 residues in the CDR3. The V gene lost 7 bases and the J gene lost 4 bases, with 7 bases spanning the gap. The CDR3 nucleotides are TGCAGTGTCCCGAGCTATGGCTACACCTTC. This codes for CSVPSYGYTF.